The 9 T cell receptor beta chains given below trace back to one sample, sequenced in a study of blood T cell repertoires in COVID-19. Profiling relied on immunoSEQ multiplex PCR, and the TCRdb table lists in-frame clones only, not all of them. This table holds about 120,000 clones, approximately 87% found once. Sequencing was performed on peripheral blood. The source of these receptors is a woman between 65 and 79 years old with acute or convalescent COVID-19.

V usage is TRBV18 and J usage is TRBJ1-1, with 7 bases identical to TRBD1. In germline, CDR1 is KGHSH, CDR2 LQKENI. CDR3 length equals 15 residues. The V gene end was trimmed by 1 base and the J gene end by 0 bases; junction bases not matched to a gene: 2. For the CDR3, the DNA is TGTGCCAGCTCACCACTGGGACAGATGAACACTGAAGCTTTCTTT. Translated: CASSPLGQMNTEAFF. The whole variable domain, filled in from reference TRBV18 and TRBJ1-1, reads NAGVMQNPRHLVRRRGQEARLRCSPMKGHSHVYWYRQLPEEGLKFMVYLQKENIIDESGMPKERFSAEFPKEGPSILRIQQVVRGDSAAYFCASSPLGQMNTEAFFGQGTRLTVV.

In this sample, this clone turned up once. Other DNA sequences in the sample encode the same CDR3. The J gene is TRBJ1-2, the V gene TRBV18, with D tentatively TRBD1 (6 bases). CDR3 size: 14 residues. The ends were cut back, 0 bases at V and 5 bases at J, with 10 bases in the middle. Germline V gene data show CDR1 as KGHSH and CDR2 as LQKENI. CDR3 nucleotide sequence: TGTGCCAGCTCACCACCGATACAGGGATATGGCTACACCTTC. Translated, it gives CASSPPIQGYGYTF.

The chain is built from TRBV5-6 and TRBJ2-6; D not resolved. The V gene's germline CDR1 is SGHDT and CDR2 YYEEEE. V lost 6 bases, J lost 3 bases, and 13 bases lay in between. The CDR3 has 15 residues. This chain's CDR3 is CASITKRYGANVLTF. CDR3 bases: TGTGCCAGCATCACTAAACGGTATGGGGCCAACGTCCTGACTTTC.

The CDR3 here is CASSEPGINEKLFF. The CDR3 region has the DNA TGTGCCAGCAGTGAACCGGGGATCAATGAAAAACTGTTTTTT. This chain uses TRBV6-1 with TRBJ1-4; unclear D gene. Germline V CDR1 and CDR2: MNHNS, SASEGT. The CDR3 covers 14 residues. Trimming pared 2 bases from V and 5 bases from J, leaving 9 bases between.

V is TRBV9 and J is TRBJ1-3; 9 positions match TRBD1. Trimming removed 1 base from V and 3 bases from J; junction bases left unmatched: 5. The CDR3 covers 16 residues. Germline CDR1 SGDLS, CDR2 YYNGEE. The CDR3 DNA reads as TGTGCCAGCAGCGTATCGGGACAGGGCGGTGGAAACACCATATATTTT. It codes for CASSVSGQGGGNTIYF.

The rearrangement links TRBV4-1 to TRBJ2-2; 8 bases are shared with TRBD2. Germline CDR1 and CDR2: MGHRA and YSYEKL. Losses at the gene ends were 1 base for V and 7 bases for J; bases not matched to a gene: 11. This CDR3 spans 17 amino acids. CDR3 in DNA: TGCGCCAGCAGCCAAGCGATCGGGGGGGCCTTCCACGGGGAGCTGTTTTTT. As protein: CASSQAIGGAFHGELFF.

The chain couples TRBV24-1 to TRBJ2-2; 8 bases are shared with TRBD2. Germline V gives CDR1 KGHDR, CDR2 SFDVKD. This CDR3 spans 17 amino acids. V lost 4 bases to trimming and J lost 6 bases; unmatched junction nucleotides: 12. In nucleotides, the CDR3 is TGTGCCACCAGTGAGGTCGCCGGGACTAGGGTCGCCGGGGAGCTGTTTTTT. It specifies CATSEVAGTRVAGELFF.

V gene TRBV6-5 combines with J gene TRBJ1-1, with D perhaps matching TRBD1 (5 bases). V shed 3 bases and J shed 5 bases, with 10 bases lying between them. The CDR3 is 13 residues long. CDR1 is MNHEY and CDR2 is SVGAGI in the germline V gene. The DNA of the CDR3 is TGTGCCAGCAGTTATACTCCAGGGACTGAAGCTTTCTTT. Translating it yields CASSYTPGTEAFF.

The chain employs TRBV5-1 and TRBJ1-1; a possible D gene is TRBD1 (6 bases). The CDR3 totals 15 residues. Looked up from germline, CDR1 is SGHRS and CDR2 is YFSETQ. Trimming removed 1 base at V and 0 bases at J, with 10 bases between. CDR3 coding DNA: TGCGCCAGCAGCTTGACAGGGATCTTGAACACTGAAGCTTTCTTT. Protein product: CASSLTGILNTEAFF. Filled out from reference TRBV5-1 and TRBJ1-1, the complete variable domain reads KAGVTQTPRYLIKTRGQQVTLSCSPISGHRSVSWYQQTPGQGLQFLFEYFSETQRNKGNFPGRFSGRQFSNSRSEMNVSTLELGDSALYLCASSLTGILNTEAFFGQGTRLTVV.